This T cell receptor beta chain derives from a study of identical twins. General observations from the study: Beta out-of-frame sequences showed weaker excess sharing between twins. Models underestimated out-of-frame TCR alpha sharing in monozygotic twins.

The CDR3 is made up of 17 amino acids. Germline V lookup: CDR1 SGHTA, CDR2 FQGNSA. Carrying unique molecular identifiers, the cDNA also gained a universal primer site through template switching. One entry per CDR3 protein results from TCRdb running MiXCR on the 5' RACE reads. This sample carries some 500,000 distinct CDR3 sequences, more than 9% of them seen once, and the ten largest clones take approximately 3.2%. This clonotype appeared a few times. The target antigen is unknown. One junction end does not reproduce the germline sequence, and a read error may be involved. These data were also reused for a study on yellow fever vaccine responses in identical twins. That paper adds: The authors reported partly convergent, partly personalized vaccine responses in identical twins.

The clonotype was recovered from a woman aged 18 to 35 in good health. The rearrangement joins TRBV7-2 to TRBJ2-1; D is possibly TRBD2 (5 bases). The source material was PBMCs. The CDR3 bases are TGTGCCAGACCCGCCAGAGGGTCCCGCTACTCCTACAATGAACAGTTCTTC. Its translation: CARPARGSRYSYNEQFF.